The rows below give T cell receptor beta chains drawn from one sample of a study of T-cell reconstitution after alpha-beta-depleted transplantation in children. Via MiXCR, TCRdb re-called the PCR reads, giving one row per CDR3 protein. The table includes about 900,000 distinct CDR3 sequences, about 26% detected once. The specimen comprised PBMCs, mostly from graft donor cells, sampled 360 days after TCRalphabeta/CD19-depleted stem cell transplant. The receptors come from a boy in the first two years of life who had a stem cell transplant for SCID, so the T cells may come from the graft donor. The CDR3 runs from the conserved cysteine through the conserved F or W. The order of the fields is CDR3 protein, CDR3 DNA, D gene, clone size, V gene, J gene. D genes are given only for firm matches. Size is stated for part of the rows, as once, few or many counts, or as a class when the clone is expanded.

CASSSRINEQFF	TGTGCCAGCAGTAGCAGGATCAATGAGCAGTTCTTC	NA	NA	TRBV7-9	TRBJ2-1
CASIDTGGYGYTF	TGTGCCAGCATAGATACAGGGGGCTATGGCTACACCTTC	TRBD1	NA	TRBV7-9	TRBJ1-2
CASSLQDSSRFLNEQFF	TGTGCCAGCTCACTCCAGGACTCTTCCCGCTTCCTCAATGAGCAGTTCTTC	NA	NA	TRBV18	TRBJ2-1
CASSEGQGILDEQFF	TGCGCCAGCAGCGAAGGACAGGGGATTCTCGATGAGCAGTTCTTC	TRBD1	NA	TRBV5-1	TRBJ2-1
CASRGLAGGFNEQFF	TGTGCCAGCAGAGGTCTAGCGGGGGGGTTTAATGAGCAGTTCTTC	TRBD2	once	TRBV6-1	TRBJ2-1
CATSGQLQETQYF	TGTGCCACTTCGGGACAGCTCCAAGAGACCCAGTACTTC	TRBD1	NA	TRBV3-1	TRBJ2-5
CASSPMSSTDTQYF	TGCGCCAGCAGCCCTATGTCTAGCACAGATACGCAGTATTTT	NA	few	TRBV4-3	TRBJ2-3
CASSQDLGVGKTQYF	TGCGCCAGCAGCCAAGATCTGGGAGTGGGGAAGACCCAGTACTTC	NA	NA	TRBV4-3	TRBJ2-5
CASSLGSGAPERHF	TGCGCCAGCAGCTTAGGTAGCGGGGCACCCGAGCGTCATTTT	TRBD2	few	TRBV5-1	TRBJ2-3
CAISERTTGRGTDTQYF	TGTGCCATCAGTGAGCGCACGACCGGGCGAGGCACAGATACGCAGTATTTT	NA	few	TRBV10-3	TRBJ2-3
CASSWGQGWSKNIQYF	TGTGCCAGCAGCTGGGGACAGGGGTGGTCCAAAAACATTCAGTACTTC	TRBD1	few	TRBV5-5	TRBJ2-4
CASSPYRGLNGYTF	TGTGCCAGCAGCCCTTACAGGGGGCTGAATGGCTACACCTTC	TRBD1	NA	TRBV6-2/TRBV6-3	TRBJ1-2
CSVPPTFYGTQYF	TGCAGCGTCCCTCCGACATTTTACGGGACCCAGTACTTC	NA	NA	TRBV29-1	TRBJ2-5
CASRSTGQKFQPQHF	TGTGCCAGCAGATCTACTGGACAGAAATTCCAGCCCCAGCATTTT	NA	NA	TRBV6-2/TRBV6-3	TRBJ1-5
CASSPLSGLRGNEQFF	TGTGCCAGCTCACCACTTTCTGGGCTACGTGGGAATGAGCAGTTCTTC	NA	once	TRBV18	TRBJ2-1
CSATGTATSTDTQYF	TGCAGTGCTACTGGGACAGCAACTAGCACAGATACGCAGTATTTT	TRBD1	few	TRBV20-1	TRBJ2-3
CASSQVQGRPYNEQFF	TGTGCCAGCAGCCAAGTCCAGGGTCGGCCCTACAATGAGCAGTTCTTC	NA	NA	TRBV3-1	TRBJ2-1
CASTRLGEQFF	TGCGCCAGCACCCGGTTGGGTGAGCAGTTCTTC	NA	NA	TRBV5-1	TRBJ2-1
CASSPTSGGRFYNEQFF	TGCGCCAGCAGCCCTACTAGCGGGGGGCGATTTTACAATGAGCAGTTCTTC	TRBD2	NA	TRBV5-1	TRBJ2-1
CASSSLTGPEAFF	TGTGCCAGCAGCTCGCTGACAGGGCCTGAAGCTTTCTTT	TRBD1	few	TRBV7-2	TRBJ1-1
CASSPTPQADSFF	TGTGCCAGCAGCCCCACTCCACAGGCGGATTCTTTCTTT	NA	NA	TRBV7-6	TRBJ1-1
CASSLGLNTQYF	TGTGCCAGCAGCTTGGGGCTAAATACGCAGTATTTT	NA	few	TRBV5-6	TRBJ2-3
CASSVVPSGGANEQFF	TGTGCCAGCAGCGTAGTCCCTAGCGGGGGGGCGAATGAGCAGTTCTTC	TRBD2	few	TRBV9	TRBJ2-1
CASSFYSLNTDTQYF	TGTGCCAGCAGCTTCTATAGCCTCAACACAGATACGCAGTATTTT	NA	NA	TRBV5-6	TRBJ2-3
CASRLGPAHTEAFF	TGTGCCAGCAGACTCGGCCCGGCGCACACTGAAGCTTTCTTT	NA	few	TRBV12-3/TRBV12-4	TRBJ1-1
CASSPHWGIIAKNIQYF	TGTGCCAGCAGTCCGCACTGGGGGATTATAGCCAAAAACATTCAGTACTTC	NA	NA	TRBV28	TRBJ2-4
CASSNRVHSGNTIYF	TGTGCCAGCAGCAACAGGGTCCACTCTGGAAACACCATATATTTT	NA	NA	TRBV6-1	TRBJ1-3
CSATDMGTPYNEQFF	TGCAGTGCTACAGATATGGGGACACCCTACAATGAGCAGTTCTTC	NA	NA	TRBV20-1	TRBJ2-1
CASSFYRGHYEQYF	TGTGCCAGCAGTTTCTACCGGGGACACTACGAGCAGTACTTC	NA	NA	TRBV6-5	TRBJ2-7
CASSLQGNGGELFF	TGTGCCAGCAGTCTACAGGGGAACGGCGGGGAGCTGTTTTTT	TRBD1	NA	TRBV12-3/TRBV12-4	TRBJ2-2
CASSTSPGTYEQYF	TGTGCCAGCAGCACTAGCCCCGGGACCTACGAGCAGTACTTC	NA	once	TRBV7-9	TRBJ2-7